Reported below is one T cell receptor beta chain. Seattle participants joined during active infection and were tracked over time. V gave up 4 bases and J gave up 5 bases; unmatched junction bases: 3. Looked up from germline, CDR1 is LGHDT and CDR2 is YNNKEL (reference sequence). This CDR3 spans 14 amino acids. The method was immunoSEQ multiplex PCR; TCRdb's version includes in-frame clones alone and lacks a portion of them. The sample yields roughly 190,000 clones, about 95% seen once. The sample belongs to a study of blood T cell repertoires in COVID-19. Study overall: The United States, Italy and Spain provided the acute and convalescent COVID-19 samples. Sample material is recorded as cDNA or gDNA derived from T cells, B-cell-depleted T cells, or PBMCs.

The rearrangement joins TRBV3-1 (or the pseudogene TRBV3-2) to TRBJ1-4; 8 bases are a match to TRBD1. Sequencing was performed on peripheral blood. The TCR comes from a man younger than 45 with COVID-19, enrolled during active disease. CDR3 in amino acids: CASSRGTGNEKLFF. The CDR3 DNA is TGTGCCAGCAGCCGGGGGACAGGCAATGAAAAACTGTTTTTT.